These 12 T cell receptor beta chains came from one sample sequenced in a study of T cells expressing NK-cell markers (TCRdb year 2020). Library prep was done by 5' RACE. Instrument used: Illumina HiSeq 2000. TCRdb reprocessed the reads and provides one entry for every CDR3 protein sequence; no DNA is given. The sample table on file contains a few hundred thousand distinct CDR3 sequences. About 0.4% of the sample goes to the ten largest clones. Material: blood T cells: a sorted CD56 or NKG2C T cell subset, CD4+ or CD8+ T cells, or bulk PBMC T cells (not recorded which). The receptors here all came from a man between 18 and 29 years old in good health. Donor details come from another sample of the same person, matched by shared clones.

The V call is TRBV10-3, the J call TRBJ2-5; the D gene TCRdb calls, TRBD1, cannot be checked with no DNA. The CDR3 length is 13 residues. Germline CDR1 and CDR2: ENHRY and SYGVKD. This CDR3 is CAIRGTGQETQYF.

This chain connects TRBV20-1 to TRBJ2-2; TCRdb calls TRBD2, which cannot be checked without DNA. The germline V gene encodes CDR1 DFQATT and CDR2 SNEGSKA (reference sequence). The CDR3 is 17 residues long. The chain's CDR3 is CSARSLAGASNTGELFF.

The chain employs TRBV12-3 or TRBV12-4 and TRBJ2-6; TCRdb reports TRBD1, a call that lacks DNA to check it against. The CDR3 is made up of 13 amino acids. CDR3: CASTPTGANVLTF.

The chain recombines TRBV5-5 with TRBJ2-1; TCRdb's D call, TRBD1, is unchecked because there is no DNA. The CDR3 is 16 residues long. From germline, CDR1 is SGHKS and CDR2 YYEKEE (reference sequence). The CDR3 reads CASSLKPGQGANEQFF.

The chain links TRBV11-1 to TRBJ2-3; no DNA is available, so the TRBD1 call from TCRdb remains unchecked. CDR1 is SGHAT, CDR2 FQDESV, per germline (reference sequence). The CDR3 covers 14 residues. The CDR3: CASSFWGPTDTQYF.

V and J are TRBV12-3 or TRBV12-4 and TRBJ2-5; TCRdb's D call, TRBD1, is unchecked because there is no DNA. This CDR3 region has 15 residues. This chain's CDR3 is CASSPATWLGETQYF.

The chain recombines TRBV6-5 with TRBJ2-3. CDR1 and CDR2 from the germline V gene are MNHEY and SVGAGI. This CDR3 has 15 amino acids. The CDR3 spells CASSYAALSTDTQYF.

The V call is TRBV19, the J call TRBJ1-2; the TCRdb call, TRBD1, lacks DNA for checking. The CDR3 consists of 15 residues. CDR1 is LNHDA and CDR2 is SQIVND in the germline V gene (reference sequence). CDR3 region: CASMSGQGINYGYTF.

The chain has TRBV6-1 and TRBJ2-5; as DNA is missing, the TRBD2 call by TCRdb cannot be tested. Looked up from germline, CDR1 is MNHNS and CDR2 is SASEGT. The CDR3 contains 15 residues. The CDR3 protein is CASSAPWTKGETQYF.

This chain's CDR3 is CASSPSGRQPQHF. This sequence joins TRBV7-2 and TRBJ1-5; lacking DNA, the TRBD1 call made by TCRdb goes unchecked. Looked up from germline, CDR1 is SGHTA and CDR2 is FQGNSA. The CDR3 length is 13 residues.

The rearrangement links TRBV5-1 to TRBJ2-1; TCRdb's D call of TRBD2 is untestable without DNA. Germline V gene sequence: CDR1 SGHRS, CDR2 YFSETQ. The CDR3 totals 15 residues. This CDR3 is CASSLARLGNNEQFF.

The J gene is TRBJ2-1, the V gene TRBV4-3; TCRdb proposes TRBD2, but this gene call is untestable without DNA. Germline V gene sequence: CDR1 LGHNA, CDR2 YSLEER. This CDR3 has 18 amino acids. CDR3 amino acids: CASSHPPSGPLIHNEQFF.